Each of the 6 T cell receptor beta chains below was sequenced from the same sample in a study of T-cell reconstitution after alpha-beta-depleted transplantation in children (dated by TCRdb to between 2015 and 2016). Library method: PCR. Instrument on record: Illumina HiSeq 2500. To normalize quantification of the TCRbeta repertoire, the TCR libraries were built with molecular barcoding that relied on unique molecular identifiers. The public reads were reprocessed in TCRdb via fastp at Q25 and MiXCR, keeping in-frame beta chains. One record per CDR3 amino acid sequence lists the most common genes and DNA. The sample includes 190,000 or so distinct CDR3 sequences, with approximately 6.8% observed a single time. The top ten constitute roughly 4.7% of the sample. Per the publication, the treatment or condition label means: allogeneic hematopoietic cell transplantation with graft depleted of TCRalphabeta T cells and CD19 B cells.

The source was PBMCs, collected before TCRalphabeta/CD19-depleted stem cell transplant. These receptors came from a girl under three years old with combined immunodeficiency, due to receive a stem cell transplant.

This clonotype was found many times. This CDR3 is CSAIGGSETQYF. The CDR3 DNA sequence: TGCAGTGCTATCGGCGGCTCGGAGACCCAGTACTTC. The chain carries TRBV20-1 and TRBJ2-5, with unresolved D. The ends were cut back, 4 bases at V and 5 bases at J, with 11 bases in the middle. The CDR3 runs 12 residues. The germline CDR1 and CDR2 sequences are DFQATT and SNEGSKA (reference sequence).

This clonotype was observed at least ten times. V is TRBV12-3 or TRBV12-4 and J is TRBJ2-7; the D is unclear. The CDR3 is made up of 11 amino acids. Trimming cost V 4 bases and J 5 bases, with 6 bases left between them. The CDR3 spells CASSWYHEQYF. CDR3 coding DNA: TGTGCCAGCAGTTGGTACCACGAGCAGTACTTC.

This clonotype has ten or more counts. The rearrangement joins TRBV5-6 to TRBJ2-7; D may be TRBD2 (5 bases). The V gene's germline CDR1 is SGHDT and CDR2 YYEEEE. The CDR3 runs 14 residues. Trimming removed 0 bases at V and 4 bases at J, with 11 bases between. The CDR3 DNA is TGTGCCAGCAGCTTGGAGAGGGAGAGGTACGAGCAGTACTTC. It specifies CASSLERERYEQYF.

This clonotype was recorded many times. The rearrangement links TRBV7-8 to TRBJ1-2; the D gene is possibly TRBD1 (5 bases). The germline CDR1 and CDR2 sequences are SGHVS and FQNEAQ. The CDR3 is made up of 17 amino acids. V gave up 1 base and J gave up 8 bases, with 23 bases separating them. The CDR3 DNA reads as TGTGCCAGCAGCTTAGACGAGGCCGGGACTGTTGCCGGAGGCTACACCTTC. Translation: CASSLDEAGTVAGGYTF.

This clonotype was detected many times. The V gene is TRBV5-1, the J gene TRBJ1-1; D call uncertain. The CDR3 runs 15 residues. Trimming took 1 base from V and 0 from J, leaving 10 bases between them. Looked up from germline, CDR1 is SGHRS and CDR2 is YFSETQ. CDR3 coding DNA: TGCGCCAGCAGCTTGCTAGTCGACTTGAACACTGAAGCTTTCTTT. Translated, it gives CASSLLVDLNTEAFF.

This clonotype was picked up many times. The CDR3 bases are TGTGCCAGCAGTTACGTCTCAGGGATGGATGAGCAGTTCTTC. Amino acids: CASSYVSGMDEQFF. V is TRBV6-2 or TRBV6-3 and J is TRBJ2-1, with D possibly matching TRBD1 (5 bases). CDR3 length equals 14 residues. The V end was cut by 2 bases, the J end by 8 bases, with 13 bases between. Germline V gene data show CDR1 as MNHEY and CDR2 as SVGEGT.